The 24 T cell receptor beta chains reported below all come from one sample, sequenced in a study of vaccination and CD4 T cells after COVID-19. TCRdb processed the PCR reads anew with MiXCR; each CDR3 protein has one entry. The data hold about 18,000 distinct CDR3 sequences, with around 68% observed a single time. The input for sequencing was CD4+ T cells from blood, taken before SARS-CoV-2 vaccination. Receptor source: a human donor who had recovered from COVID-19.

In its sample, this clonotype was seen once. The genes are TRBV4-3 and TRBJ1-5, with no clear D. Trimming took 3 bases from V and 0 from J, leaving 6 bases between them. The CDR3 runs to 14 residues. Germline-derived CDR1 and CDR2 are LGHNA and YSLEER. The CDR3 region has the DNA TGCGCCAGCAGCCACCACGCTAGCAATCAGCCCCAGCATTTT. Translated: CASSHHASNQPQHF.

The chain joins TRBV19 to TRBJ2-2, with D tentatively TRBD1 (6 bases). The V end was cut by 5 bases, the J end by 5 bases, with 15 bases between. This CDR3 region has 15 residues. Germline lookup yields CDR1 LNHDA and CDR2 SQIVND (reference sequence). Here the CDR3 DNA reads TGTGCCAGTAGTTCGGGGACACCCTATACCGGGGAGCTGTTTTTT. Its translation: CASSSGTPYTGELFF.

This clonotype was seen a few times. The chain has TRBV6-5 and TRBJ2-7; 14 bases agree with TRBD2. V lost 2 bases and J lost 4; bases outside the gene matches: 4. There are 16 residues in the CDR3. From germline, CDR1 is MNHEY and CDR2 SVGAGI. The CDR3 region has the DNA TGTGCCAGCAGTTACCCCGGGACTAGCGGGAGTTACGAGCAGTACTTC. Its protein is CASSYPGTSGSYEQYF.

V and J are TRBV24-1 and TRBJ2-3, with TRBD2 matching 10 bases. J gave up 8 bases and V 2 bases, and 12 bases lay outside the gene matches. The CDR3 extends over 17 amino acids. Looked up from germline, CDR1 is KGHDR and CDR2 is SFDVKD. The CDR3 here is CATSDWASGSPQGTQYF. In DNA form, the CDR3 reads TGTGCCACCAGTGATTGGGCTAGCGGGAGCCCGCAGGGTACGCAGTATTTT.

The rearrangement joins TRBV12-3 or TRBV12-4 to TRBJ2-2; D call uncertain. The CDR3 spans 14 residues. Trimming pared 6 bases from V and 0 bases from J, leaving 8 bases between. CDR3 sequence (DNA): TGTGCCAGCAGGAAAGAGGCGAACACCGGGGAGCTGTTTTTT. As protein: CASRKEANTGELFF.

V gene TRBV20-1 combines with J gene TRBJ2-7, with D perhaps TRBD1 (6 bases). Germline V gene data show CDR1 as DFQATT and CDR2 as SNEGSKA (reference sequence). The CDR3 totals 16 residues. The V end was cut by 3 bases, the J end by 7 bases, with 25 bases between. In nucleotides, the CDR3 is TGCAGTGCTAGTACGGCTTCAGGGGACGGCCGGGGTGAGCAGTACTTC. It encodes CSASTASGDGRGEQYF.

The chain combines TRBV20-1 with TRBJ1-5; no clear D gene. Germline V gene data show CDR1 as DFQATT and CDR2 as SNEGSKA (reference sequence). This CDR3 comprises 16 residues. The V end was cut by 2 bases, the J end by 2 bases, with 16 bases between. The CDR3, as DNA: TGCAGTGCTAGATCGTCCACACCGCGTGGCAATCAGCCCCAGCATTTT. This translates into CSARSSTPRGNQPQHF.

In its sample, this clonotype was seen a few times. The CDR3 reads CASSEEEPGVEETQYF. CDR3 sequence (DNA): TGTGCCAGCAGTGAAGAAGAACCGGGGGTCGAAGAGACCCAGTACTTC. J is TRBJ2-5 and V is TRBV6-1; weak D call: TRBD2 (6 bases). From germline, CDR1 is MNHNS and CDR2 SASEGT. V was cut by 1 base and J by 3 bases, with 15 bases left in between. The CDR3 has 16 amino acids.

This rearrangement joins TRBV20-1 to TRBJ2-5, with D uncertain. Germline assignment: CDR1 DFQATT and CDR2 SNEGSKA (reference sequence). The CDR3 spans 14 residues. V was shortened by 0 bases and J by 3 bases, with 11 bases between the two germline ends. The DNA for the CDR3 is TGCAGTGCTAGAGATCGGCTAGTCGAAGAGACCCAGTACTTC. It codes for CSARDRLVEETQYF.

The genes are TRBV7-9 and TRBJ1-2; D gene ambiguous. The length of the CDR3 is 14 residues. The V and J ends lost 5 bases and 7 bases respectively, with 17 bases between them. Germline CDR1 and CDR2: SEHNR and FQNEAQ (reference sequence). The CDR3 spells CASSPDGPSGGYTF. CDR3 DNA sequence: TGTGCCAGCAGCCCGGACGGCCCCTCGGGTGGCTACACCTTC.

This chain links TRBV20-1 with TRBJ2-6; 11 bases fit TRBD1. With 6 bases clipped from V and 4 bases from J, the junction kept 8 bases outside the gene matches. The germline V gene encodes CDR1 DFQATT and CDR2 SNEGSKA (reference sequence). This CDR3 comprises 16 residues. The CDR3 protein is CSARTGGGGGANVLTF. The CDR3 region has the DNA TGCAGTGCAAGGACAGGGGGCGGGGGGGGGGCCAACGTCCTGACTTTC.

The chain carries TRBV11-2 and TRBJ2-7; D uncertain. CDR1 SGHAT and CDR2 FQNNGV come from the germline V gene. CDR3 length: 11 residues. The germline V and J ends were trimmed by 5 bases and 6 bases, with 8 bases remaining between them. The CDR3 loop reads CASSHLVEQYF. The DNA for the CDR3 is TGTGCCAGCAGCCACCTCGTCGAGCAGTACTTC.

CDR3 bases: TGTGCCAGTAGTCCGGGACAAATGGACGAGCAGTACTTC. It codes for CASSPGQMDEQYF. This chain joins TRBV19 and TRBJ2-7, with a possible D match to TRBD1 (6 bases). CDR3 length equals 13 residues. Germline V gene data show CDR1 as LNHDA and CDR2 as SQIVND (reference sequence). V was shortened by 5 bases and J by 5 bases, with 13 bases between the two germline ends. The full variable domain, with the rest looked up from reference TRBV19 and TRBJ2-7, is DGGITQSPKYLFRKEGQNVTLSCEQNLNHDAMYWYRQDPGQGLRLIYYSQIVNDFQKGDIAEGYSVSREKKESFPLTVTSAQKNPTAFYLCASSPGQMDEQYFGPGTRLTVT.

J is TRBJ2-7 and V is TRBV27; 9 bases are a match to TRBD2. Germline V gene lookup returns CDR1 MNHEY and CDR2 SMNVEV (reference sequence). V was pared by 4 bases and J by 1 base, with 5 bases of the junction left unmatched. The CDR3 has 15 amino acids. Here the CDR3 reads CASSSRLAASYEQYF. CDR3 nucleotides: TGTGCCAGCAGTTCGCGACTAGCGGCGTCCTACGAGCAGTACTTC.

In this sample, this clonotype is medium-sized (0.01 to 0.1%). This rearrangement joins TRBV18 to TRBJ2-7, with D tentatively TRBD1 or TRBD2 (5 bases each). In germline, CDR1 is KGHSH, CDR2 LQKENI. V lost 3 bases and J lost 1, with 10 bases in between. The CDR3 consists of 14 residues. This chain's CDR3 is CASSPGTESYEQYF. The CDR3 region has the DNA TGTGCCAGCTCACCCGGGACGGAATCCTACGAGCAGTACTTC.

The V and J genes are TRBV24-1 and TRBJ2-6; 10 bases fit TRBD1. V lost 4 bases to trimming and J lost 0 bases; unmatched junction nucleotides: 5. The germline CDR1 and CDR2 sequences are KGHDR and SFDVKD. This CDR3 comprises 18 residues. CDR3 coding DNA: TGTGCCACCAGTGAGGGACAGGGGTCGTTCTCTGGGGCCAACGTCCTGACTTTC. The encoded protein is CATSEGQGSFSGANVLTF.

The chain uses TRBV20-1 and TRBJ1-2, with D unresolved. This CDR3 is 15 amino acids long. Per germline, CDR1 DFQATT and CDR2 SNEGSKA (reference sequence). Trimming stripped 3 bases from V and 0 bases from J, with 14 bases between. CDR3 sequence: CSASYRAGPNYGYTF. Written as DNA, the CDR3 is TGCAGTGCTAGTTACCGGGCCGGCCCTAACTATGGCTACACCTTC.

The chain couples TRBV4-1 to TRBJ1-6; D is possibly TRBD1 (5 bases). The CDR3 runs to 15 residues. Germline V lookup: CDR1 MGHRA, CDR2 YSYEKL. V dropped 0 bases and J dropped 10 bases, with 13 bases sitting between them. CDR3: CASSQDWGGYSPLHF. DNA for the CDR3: TGCGCCAGCAGCCAAGATTGGGGGGGATACTCACCCCTCCACTTT.

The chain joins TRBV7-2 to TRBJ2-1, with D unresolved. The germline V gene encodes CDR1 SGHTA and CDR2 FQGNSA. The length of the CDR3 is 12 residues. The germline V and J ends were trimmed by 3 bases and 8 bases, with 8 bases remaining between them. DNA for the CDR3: TGTGCCAGCAGCTTTGGACGGCATGAGCAGTTCTTC. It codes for CASSFGRHEQFF.

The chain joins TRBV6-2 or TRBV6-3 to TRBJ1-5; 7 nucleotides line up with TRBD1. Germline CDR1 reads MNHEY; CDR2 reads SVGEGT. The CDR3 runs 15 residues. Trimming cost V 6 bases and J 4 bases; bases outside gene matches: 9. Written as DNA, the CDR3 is TGTGCCAGCAGGCATCGACTGACAGGGAATCAGCCCCAGCATTTT. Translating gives CASRHRLTGNQPQHF.

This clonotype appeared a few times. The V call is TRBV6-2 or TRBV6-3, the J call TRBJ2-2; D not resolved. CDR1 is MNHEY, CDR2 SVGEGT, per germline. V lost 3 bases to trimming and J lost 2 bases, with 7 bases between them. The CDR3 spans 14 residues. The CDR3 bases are TGTGCCAGCAGTTATCAGGAAAACACCGGGGAGCTGTTTTTT. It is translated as CASSYQENTGELFF.

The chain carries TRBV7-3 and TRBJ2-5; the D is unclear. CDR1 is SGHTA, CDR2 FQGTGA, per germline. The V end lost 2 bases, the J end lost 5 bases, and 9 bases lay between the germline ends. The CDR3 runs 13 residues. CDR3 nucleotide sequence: TGTGCCAGCAGCTTATTTCCGGCGGAGACCCAGTACTTC. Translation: CASSLFPAETQYF.

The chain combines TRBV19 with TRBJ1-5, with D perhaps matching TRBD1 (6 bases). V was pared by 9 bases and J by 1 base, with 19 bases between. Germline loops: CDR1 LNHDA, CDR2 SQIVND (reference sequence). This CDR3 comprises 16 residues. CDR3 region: CASRYSGVRSNQPQHF. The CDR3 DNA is TGTGCCAGCCGTTATTCAGGGGTTAGGAGCAATCAGCCCCAGCATTTT.

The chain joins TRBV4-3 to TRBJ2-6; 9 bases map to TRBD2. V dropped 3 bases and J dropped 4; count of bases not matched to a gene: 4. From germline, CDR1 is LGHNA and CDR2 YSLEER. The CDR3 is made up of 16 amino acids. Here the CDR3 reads CASSQGLASGANVLTF. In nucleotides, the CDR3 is TGCGCCAGCAGCCAGGGACTAGCCTCCGGGGCCAACGTCCTGACTTTC.